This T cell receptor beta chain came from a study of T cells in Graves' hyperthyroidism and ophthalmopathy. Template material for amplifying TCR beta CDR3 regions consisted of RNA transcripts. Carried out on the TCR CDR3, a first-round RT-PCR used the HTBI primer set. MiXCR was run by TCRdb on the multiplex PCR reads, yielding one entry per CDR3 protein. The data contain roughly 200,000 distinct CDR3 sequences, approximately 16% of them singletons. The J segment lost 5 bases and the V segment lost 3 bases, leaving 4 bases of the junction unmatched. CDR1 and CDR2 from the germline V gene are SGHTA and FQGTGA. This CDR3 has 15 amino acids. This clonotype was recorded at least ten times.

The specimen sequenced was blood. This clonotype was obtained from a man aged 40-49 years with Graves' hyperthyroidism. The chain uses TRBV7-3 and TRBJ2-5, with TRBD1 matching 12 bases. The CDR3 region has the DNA TGTGCCAGCAGCTTCCGAGGGACAGGGGGCGAGACCCAGTACTTC. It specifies CASSFRGTGGETQYF.